These T cell receptor beta chains were read from a single sample in a study of a mutant IDH1 vaccine in newly diagnosed glioma. Measured with immunoSEQ multiplex PCR; TCRdb has only the in-frame clones, and not every one. The repertoire holds 70,000 or so clones, approximately 86% seen once, with roughly 2% in the top ten. These receptors have no known antigen. The specimen was PBMCs, collected from a glioma patient whose treatment included an IDH1 peptide vaccine. These TCRs come from a man aged 25 to 40 with glioma. CDR3s include the opening cysteine and the closing phenylalanine or tryptophan. The D gene is left open where the match is weak. Size is stated for part of the rows, as once, few or many counts, or as a class when the clone is expanded.

>NA|TRBJ1-2|few|TRBV2
TGTGCCAGCAGTGAGGAGCCAGTCTATGGCTACACCTTC
CASSEEPVYGYTF
>NA|TRBJ1-2|once|TRBV2
TGTGCCAGCAGTGAGAACCCGCTCCTGCGCTACACCTTC
CASSENPLLRYTF
>NA|TRBJ1-2|NA|TRBV6-5
TGTGCCAGCAGTTACTCGAGGCAGCTCTATGGCTACACCTTC
CASSYSRQLYGYTF
>TRBD1|TRBJ1-4|NA|TRBV5-1
TGCGCCAGCAGTCCCGGGACAGGGAGCCTCGAAAAACTGTTTTTT
CASSPGTGSLEKLFF
>NA|TRBJ1-2|NA|TRBV5-4
TGTGCCAGCAGCTTTGAGGAGGACTATGGCTACACCTTC
CASSFEEDYGYTF
>NA|TRBJ2-7|NA|TRBV2
TGTGCCAGCAGTGGCCTCCTTGAGGACGGCTACGAGCAGTACTTC
CASSGLLEDGYEQYF
>NA|TRBJ2-2|once|TRBV2
TGTGCCAGCAGTGGGGCAGGACAGCCCTACACCGGGGAGCTGTTTTTT
CASSGAGQPYTGELFF
>TRBD1|TRBJ1-2|NA|TRBV29-1
TGCAGCGTAGGGGTCAGGGGGGCTGGCTACACCTTC
CSVGVRGAGYTF
>NA|TRBJ2-5|NA|TRBV7-9
TGTGCCAGCAGTTTCGACTACCAAGAGACCCAGTACTTC
CASSFDYQETQYF
>TRBD1|TRBJ1-5|NA|TRBV23-1
TGCGCCAGCAGTCAACCTTGTGGTGAGGAACAGGGGCGCAAGCCCCAGCATTTT
CASSQPCGEEQGRKPQHF
>NA|TRBJ2-1|NA|TRBV2
TGTGCCAGCAGTGACCGGGACTCGAGTCGAAATGAGCAGTTCTTC
CASSDRDSSRNEQFF
>TRBD1|TRBJ2-7|NA|TRBV10-3
TGTGCCATCAGTGAAAAATCCGGACAGGGGGCCTACGAGCAGTACTTC
CAISEKSGQGAYEQYF
>TRBD1|TRBJ1-3|NA|TRBV7-9
TGTGCCAGCAGCCCGGACAGGAGAAATGGAAACACCATATATTTT
CASSPDRRNGNTIYF
>TRBD2|TRBJ2-1|NA|TRBV29-1
TGCAGCGTTGAGCCCGGGCTAGCGGATTCCTACAATGAGCAGTTCTTC
CSVEPGLADSYNEQFF
>TRBD2|TRBJ2-1|NA|TRBV15
TGTGCCACCAGCCCGACTAGCGGAAGAAGCTCCTACAATGAGCAGTTCTTC
CATSPTSGRSSYNEQFF